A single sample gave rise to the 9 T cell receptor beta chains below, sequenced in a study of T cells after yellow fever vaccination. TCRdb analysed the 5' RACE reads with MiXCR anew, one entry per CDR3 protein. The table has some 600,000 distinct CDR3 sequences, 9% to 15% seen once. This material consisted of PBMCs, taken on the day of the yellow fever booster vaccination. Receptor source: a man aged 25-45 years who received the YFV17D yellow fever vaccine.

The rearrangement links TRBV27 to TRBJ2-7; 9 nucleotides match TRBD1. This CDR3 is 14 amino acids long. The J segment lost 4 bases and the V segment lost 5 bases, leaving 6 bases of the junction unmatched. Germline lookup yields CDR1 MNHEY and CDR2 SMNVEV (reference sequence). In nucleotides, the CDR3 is TGTGCCAGCAGTCCAGGGGGACAGGGTTACGAGCAGTACTTC. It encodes CASSPGGQGYEQYF.

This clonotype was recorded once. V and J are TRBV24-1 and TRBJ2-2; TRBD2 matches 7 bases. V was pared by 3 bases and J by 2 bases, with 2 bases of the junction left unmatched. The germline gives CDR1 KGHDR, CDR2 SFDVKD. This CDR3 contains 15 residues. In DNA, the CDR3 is TGTGCCACCAGTGATCTAGCGGCTAACACCGGGGAGCTGTTTTTT. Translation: CATSDLAANTGELFF.

In DNA form, the CDR3 reads TGTGCCAGCAGTGAACAGGGGGCGTATGGCTACACCTTC. Its protein is CASSEQGAYGYTF. V and J are TRBV6-1 and TRBJ1-2, with 8 bases fitting TRBD1. The germline gives CDR1 MNHNS, CDR2 SASEGT. The CDR3 is made up of 13 amino acids. V gave up 2 bases and J gave up 5 bases; unmatched junction bases: 1.

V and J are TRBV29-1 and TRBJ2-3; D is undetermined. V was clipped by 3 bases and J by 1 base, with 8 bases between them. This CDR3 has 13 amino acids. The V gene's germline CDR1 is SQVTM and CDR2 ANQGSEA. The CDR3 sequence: CSVEFGGTDTQYF. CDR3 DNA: TGCAGCGTTGAGTTTGGCGGCACAGATACGCAGTATTTT.

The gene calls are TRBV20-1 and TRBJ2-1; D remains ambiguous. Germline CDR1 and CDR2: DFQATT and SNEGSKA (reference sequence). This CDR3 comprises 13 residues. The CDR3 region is CAGLSRAHNEQFF. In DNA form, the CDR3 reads TGCGCTGGGTTGAGTAGAGCCCACAATGAGCAGTTCTTC.

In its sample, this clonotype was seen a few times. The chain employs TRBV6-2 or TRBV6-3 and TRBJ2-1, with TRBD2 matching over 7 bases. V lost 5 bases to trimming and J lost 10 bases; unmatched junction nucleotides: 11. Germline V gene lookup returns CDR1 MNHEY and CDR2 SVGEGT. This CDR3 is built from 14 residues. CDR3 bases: TGTGCCAGCAGTCAACTAGCGTGGGGAGGGGAGCAGTTCTTC. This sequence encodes CASSQLAWGGEQFF.

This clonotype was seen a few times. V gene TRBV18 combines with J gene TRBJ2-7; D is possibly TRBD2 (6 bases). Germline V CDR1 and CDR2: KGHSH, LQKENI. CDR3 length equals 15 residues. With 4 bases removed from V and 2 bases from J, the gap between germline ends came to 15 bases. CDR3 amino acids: CASSQYSGSTYEQYF. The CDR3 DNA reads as TGTGCCAGCTCACAATATAGCGGCTCTACCTACGAGCAGTACTTC.

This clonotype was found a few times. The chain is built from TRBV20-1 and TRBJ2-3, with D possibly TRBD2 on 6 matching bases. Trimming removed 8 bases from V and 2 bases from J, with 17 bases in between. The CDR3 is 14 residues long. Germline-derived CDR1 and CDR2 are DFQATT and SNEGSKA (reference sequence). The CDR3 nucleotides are TGCAGTCCTATTGGGGGGAGGCTCACAGATACGCAGTATTTT. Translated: CSPIGGRLTDTQYF.

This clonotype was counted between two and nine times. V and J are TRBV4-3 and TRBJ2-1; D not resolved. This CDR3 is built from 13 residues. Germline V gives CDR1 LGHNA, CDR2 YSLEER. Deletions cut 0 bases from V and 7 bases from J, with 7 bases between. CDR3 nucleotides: TGCGCCAGCAGCCAAGAAATAAGAAATGAGCAGTTCTTC. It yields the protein CASSQEIRNEQFF.